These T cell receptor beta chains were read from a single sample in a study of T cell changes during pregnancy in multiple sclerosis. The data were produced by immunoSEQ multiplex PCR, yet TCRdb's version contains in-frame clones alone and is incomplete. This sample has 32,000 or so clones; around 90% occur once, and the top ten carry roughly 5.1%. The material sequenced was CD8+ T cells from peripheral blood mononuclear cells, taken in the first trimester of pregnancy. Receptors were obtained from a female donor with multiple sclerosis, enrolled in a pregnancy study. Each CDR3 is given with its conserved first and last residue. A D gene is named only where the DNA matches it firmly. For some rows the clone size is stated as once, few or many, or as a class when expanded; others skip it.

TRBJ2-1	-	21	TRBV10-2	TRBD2	CASRYSGTSGRAYLTYNEQFF	TGCGCCAGCAGATATTCCGGGACTAGCGGGAGGGCCTACTTGACCTACAATGAGCAGTTCTTC
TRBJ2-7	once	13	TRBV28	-	CASSLSRTDEQYF	TGTGCCAGCAGCCTAAGTCGAACCGACGAGCAGTACTTC
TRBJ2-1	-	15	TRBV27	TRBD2	CASSLRAGRVDEQFF	TGTGCCAGCAGTTTACGGGCAGGGAGGGTCGATGAGCAGTTCTTC
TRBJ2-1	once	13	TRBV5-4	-	CASSPFAYNEQFF	TGTGCCAGCAGCCCGTTCGCCTACAATGAGCAGTTCTTC
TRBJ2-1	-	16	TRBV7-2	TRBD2	CASSLTDGRYYNEQFF	TGTGCCAGCAGCTTAACCGACGGGAGGTACTACAATGAGCAGTTCTTC
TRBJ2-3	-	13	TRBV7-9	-	CASSWDNTDTQYF	TGTGCCAGCAGCTGGGACAACACAGATACGCAGTATTTT
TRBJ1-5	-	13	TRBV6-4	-	CASSSTDNQPQHF	TGTGCCAGCAGTTCGACAGACAATCAGCCCCAGCATTTT
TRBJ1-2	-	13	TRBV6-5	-	CASSLDTGNSYTF	TGTGCCAGCAGCCTCGACACTGGCAATAGCTACACCTTC
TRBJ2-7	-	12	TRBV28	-	CASRDTGFEQYF	TGTGCCAGCAGGGATACAGGGTTCGAGCAGTACTTC
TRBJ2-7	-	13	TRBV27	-	CASSPNSAYEQYF	TGTGCCAGCAGTCCAAATAGCGCCTACGAGCAGTACTTC
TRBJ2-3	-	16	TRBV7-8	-	CASSNRKGSFTDTQYF	TGTGCCAGCAGCAACAGGAAGGGTTCTTTCACAGATACGCAGTATTTT
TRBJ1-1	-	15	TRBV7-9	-	CASSFGVGLYTEAFF	TGTGCCAGCAGCTTCGGGGTGGGGTTGTACACTGAAGCTTTCTTT
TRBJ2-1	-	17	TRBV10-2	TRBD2	CASSEVPSGRPDNEQFF	TGCGCCAGCAGCGAAGTCCCTAGCGGGAGGCCAGACAATGAGCAGTTCTTC
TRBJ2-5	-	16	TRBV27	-	CASSLPPGSGQETQYF	TGTGCCAGCAGTTTGCCCCCGGGGAGCGGCCAAGAGACCCAGTACTTC
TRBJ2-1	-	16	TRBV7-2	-	CASSYIRTEYTHIRFF	TGTGCCAGCAGCTACATCCGGACTGAGTATACACACATCAGGTTCTTC
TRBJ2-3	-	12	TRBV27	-	CAPGLGRDTQYF	TGTGCCCCGGGACTGGGACGAGATACGCAGTATTTT
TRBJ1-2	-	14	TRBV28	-	CASSTLRDKDGYTF	TGTGCCAGCAGCACACTACGGGACAAGGATGGCTACACCTTC
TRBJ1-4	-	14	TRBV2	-	CASSGQGVIEKLFF	TGTGCCAGCAGCGGTCAGGGCGTGATAGAAAAACTGTTTTTT
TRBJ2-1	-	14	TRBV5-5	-	CASSQGTTYNEQFF	TGTGCCAGCAGTCAGGGTACCACCTACAATGAGCAGTTCTTC
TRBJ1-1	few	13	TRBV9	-	CASSVGANTEAFF	TGTGCCAGCAGCGTGGGAGCAAACACTGAAGCTTTCTTT
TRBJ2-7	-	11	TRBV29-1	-	CSVVKNYEQYF	TGCAGCGTTGTTAAAAATTACGAGCAGTACTTC
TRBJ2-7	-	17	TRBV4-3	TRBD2	CASSQGLEGLASHEQYF	TGCGCCAGCAGCCAAGGACTTGAGGGACTAGCTAGCCACGAGCAGTACTTC
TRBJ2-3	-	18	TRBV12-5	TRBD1	CASGSTDRGIVVGDTQYF	TGTGCTAGTGGCTCAACCGACAGGGGGATTGTCGTCGGAGATACGCAGTATTTT
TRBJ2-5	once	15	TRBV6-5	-	CASANIAGAGETQYF	TGTGCCAGCGCGAATATCGCGGGGGCGGGAGAGACCCAGTACTTC
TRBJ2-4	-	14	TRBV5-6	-	CASSSGSAKNIQYF	TGTGCCAGCAGCTCGGGGTCTGCCAAAAACATTCAGTACTTC
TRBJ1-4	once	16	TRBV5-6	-	CASSLEGAEANEKLFF	TGTGCCAGCAGCTTGGAAGGGGCGGAAGCTAATGAAAAACTGTTTTTT
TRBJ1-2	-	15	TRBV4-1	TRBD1	CASSQEGQGAGGYTF	TGCGCCAGCAGCCAAGAGGGGCAGGGGGCAGGGGGCTACACCTTC
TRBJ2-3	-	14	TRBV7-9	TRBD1	CASRHGTGTDTQYF	TGTGCCAGCAGACACGGGACAGGGACAGATACGCAGTATTTT
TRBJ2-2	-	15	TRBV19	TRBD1	CASKGQGAGTGELFF	TGTGCCAGTAAGGGACAGGGGGCGGGCACCGGGGAGCTGTTTTTT
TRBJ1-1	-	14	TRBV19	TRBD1	CASSIGQGNTEAFF	TGTGCCAGTAGTATAGGACAGGGGAACACTGAAGCTTTCTTT